This T cell receptor (beta chain) is drawn from a study of radiotherapy plus CTLA-4 blockade in lung cancer. Across the whole study: Objective responses arose in roughly 17% of patients, and over 25% experienced disease control. Study-level points and caveats: Clones of tumor-derived TCRs expanded in blood after radiotherapy plus ipilimumab.

Produced via immunoSEQ multiplex PCR; TCRdb's table is partial and in-frame only. Here the sample spans approximately 89,000 clones, over 80% being singletons. About this clone itself: Its target is not known.

V was clipped by 5 bases and J by 0 bases, with 14 bases between them. Germline loops: CDR1 LGHNA, CDR2 YNFKEQ. The CDR3 runs 16 residues. Focal radiation was given together with CTLA-4 blockade (ipilimumab) to patients with chemo-refractory metastatic non-small-cell lung cancer. This TCR was recovered from a human donor with non-small cell lung cancer that progressed on radiotherapy plus ipilimumab. The specimen comprised peripheral blood, sampled from a patient treated with radiotherapy plus ipilimumab. The chain joins TRBV4-2 to TRBJ1-5; D is possibly TRBD1 (5 bases). CDR3 in DNA: TGTGCCAGCAGCGCCGCGTGGGGGGATAGCAATCAGCCCCAGCATTTT. Translating it yields CASSAAWGDSNQPQHF.